This T cell receptor beta chain was found in a study of cytomegalovirus exposure and HLA in healthy donors. The CDR3 is 14 amino acids. Trimming pared 3 bases from V and 4 bases from J, leaving 10 bases between. Germline V lookup: CDR1 SGHTA, CDR2 FQGNSA. Primers for the PCR totalled 60 Vbeta and 13 Jbeta. Generated by immunoSEQ multiplex PCR, the TCRdb table keeps only in-frame clones and is missing some. This repertoire shows approximately 160,000 clones, around 80% found once; its top ten account for under 9%. The specimen was PBMCs. The rearrangement uses TRBV7-2 and TRBJ1-5; D gene unclear. The source of this sequence is a woman aged 40 to 49 in good health and CMV-seropositive. CDR3 coding DNA: TGTGCCAGCAGCTTGAGAGGGTTAAATCAGCCCCAGCATTTT. Encoded protein: CASSLRGLNQPQHF.